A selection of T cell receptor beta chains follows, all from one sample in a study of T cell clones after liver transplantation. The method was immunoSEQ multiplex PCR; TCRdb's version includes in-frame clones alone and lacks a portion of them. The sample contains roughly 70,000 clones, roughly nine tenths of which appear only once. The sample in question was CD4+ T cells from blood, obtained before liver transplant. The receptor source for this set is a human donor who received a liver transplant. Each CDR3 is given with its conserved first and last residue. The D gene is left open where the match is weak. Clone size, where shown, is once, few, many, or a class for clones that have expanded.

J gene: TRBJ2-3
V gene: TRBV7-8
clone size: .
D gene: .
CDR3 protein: CASSLEEGSTQYF
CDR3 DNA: TGTGCCAGCAGCTTAGAAGAGGGCTCTACGCAGTATTTT

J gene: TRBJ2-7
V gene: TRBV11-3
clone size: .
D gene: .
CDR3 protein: CASSRLEGEQYF
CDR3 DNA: TGTGCCAGCAGCAGACTTGAAGGAGAGCAGTACTTC

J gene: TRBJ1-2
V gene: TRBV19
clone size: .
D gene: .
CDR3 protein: CASSKGGFNYGYTF
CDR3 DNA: TGTGCCAGTAGCAAAGGAGGTTTTAACTATGGCTACACCTTC

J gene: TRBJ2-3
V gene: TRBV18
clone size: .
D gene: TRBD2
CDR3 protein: CASSGLASTDTQYF
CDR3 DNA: TGTGCCAGCTCAGGACTAGCTAGCACAGATACGCAGTATTTT

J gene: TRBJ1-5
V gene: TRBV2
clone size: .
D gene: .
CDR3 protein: CASSGPGGSNQPQHF
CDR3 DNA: TGTGCCAGCAGCGGCCCCGGAGGTAGCAATCAGCCCCAGCATTTT

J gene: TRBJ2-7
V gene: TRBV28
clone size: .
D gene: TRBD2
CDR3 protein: CASSLIGLAGGRYEQYF
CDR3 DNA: TGTGCCAGCAGTTTAATCGGACTAGCGGGAGGGCGTTACGAGCAGTACTTC

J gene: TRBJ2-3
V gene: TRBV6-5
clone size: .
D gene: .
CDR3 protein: CASSFSRGGTDTQYF
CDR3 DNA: TGTGCCAGCAGTTTCAGCAGGGGGGGCACAGATACGCAGTATTTT

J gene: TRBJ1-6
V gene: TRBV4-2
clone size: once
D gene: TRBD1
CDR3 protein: CASSQPQTGGRSPLHF
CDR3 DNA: TGTGCCAGCAGCCAACCCCAGACAGGGGGCAGATCACCCCTCCACTTT

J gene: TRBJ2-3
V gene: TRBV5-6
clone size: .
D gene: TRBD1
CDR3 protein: CASSPGTGARDTQYF
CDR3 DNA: TGTGCCAGCAGTCCCGGGACAGGGGCACGAGATACGCAGTATTTT

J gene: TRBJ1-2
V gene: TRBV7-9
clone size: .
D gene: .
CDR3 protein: CASSLVGANYGYTF
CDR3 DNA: TGTGCCAGCAGCTTGGTGGGGGCCAACTATGGCTACACCTTC

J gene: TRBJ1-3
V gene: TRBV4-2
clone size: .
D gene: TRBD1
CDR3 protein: CASSPDRLSGNTIYF
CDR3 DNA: TGTGCCAGCAGCCCGGACAGGTTGTCTGGAAACACCATATATTTT

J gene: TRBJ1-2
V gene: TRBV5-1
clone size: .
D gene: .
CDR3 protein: CASSLDPLDYGYTF
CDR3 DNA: TGCGCCAGCAGCTTGGATCCCCTGGACTATGGCTACACCTTC

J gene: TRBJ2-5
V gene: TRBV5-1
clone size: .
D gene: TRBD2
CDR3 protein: CASSPLAGETQYF
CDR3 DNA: TGCGCCAGCAGCCCCCTAGCGGGAGAGACCCAGTACTTC

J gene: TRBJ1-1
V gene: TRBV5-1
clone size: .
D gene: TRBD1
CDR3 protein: CASSPGQVNTEAFF
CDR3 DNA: TGCGCCAGCAGCCCAGGACAGGTGAACACTGAAGCTTTCTTT

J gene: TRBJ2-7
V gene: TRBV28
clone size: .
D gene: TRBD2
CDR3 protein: CASTKPSYREGRAQYF
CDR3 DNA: TGTGCCAGCACCAAACCCAGCTATCGGGAGGGCCGGGCGCAGTACTTC

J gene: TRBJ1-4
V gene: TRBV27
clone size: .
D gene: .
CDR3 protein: CASQQNEKLFF
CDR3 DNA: TGTGCCAGCCAGCAGAATGAAAAACTGTTTTTT

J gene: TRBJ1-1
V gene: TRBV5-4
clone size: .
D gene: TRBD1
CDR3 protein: CASSSRAQGVISEAFF
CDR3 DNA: TGTGCCAGCAGCTCGAGGGCTCAGGGGGTGATATCTGAAGCTTTCTTT

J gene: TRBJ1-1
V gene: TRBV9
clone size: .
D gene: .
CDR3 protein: CASSSPHEAFF
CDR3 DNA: TGTGCCAGCAGCTCCCCTCATGAAGCTTTCTTT

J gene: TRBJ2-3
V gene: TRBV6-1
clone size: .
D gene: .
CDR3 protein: CASSTLSIMGDTQYF
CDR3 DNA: TGTGCCAGCAGTACGTTAAGCATAATGGGGGATACGCAGTATTTT

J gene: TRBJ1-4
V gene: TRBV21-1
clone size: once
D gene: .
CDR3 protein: CASIPKNDRRGSNEKLFF
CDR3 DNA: TGTGCCAGCATCCCAAAGAATGACAGGCGGGGGAGTAATGAAAAACTGTTTTTT

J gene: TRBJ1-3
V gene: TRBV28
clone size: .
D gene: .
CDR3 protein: CASSSPPRTGSSGNTIYF
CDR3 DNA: TGTGCCAGCAGTTCACCCCCCCGGACGGGAAGCTCTGGAAACACCATATATTTT

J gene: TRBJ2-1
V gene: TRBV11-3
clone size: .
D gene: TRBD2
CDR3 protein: CASSTRLAVYNEQFF
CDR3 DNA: TGTGCCAGCAGCACCCGACTAGCGGTATACAATGAGCAGTTCTTC

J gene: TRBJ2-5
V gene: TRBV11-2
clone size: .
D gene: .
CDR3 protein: CASRTKEPRTQYF
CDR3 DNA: TGTGCCAGCAGAACCAAGGAGCCACGTACCCAGTACTTC

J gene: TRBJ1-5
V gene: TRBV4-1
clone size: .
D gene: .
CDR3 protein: CASSQPGASWAQHF
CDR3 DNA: TGCGCCAGCAGCCAACCGGGGGCCTCCTGGGCCCAGCATTTT

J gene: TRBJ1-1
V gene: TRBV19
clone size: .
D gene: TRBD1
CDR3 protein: CASTVQGGTEAFF
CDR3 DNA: TGTGCCAGTACCGTACAGGGGGGGACTGAAGCTTTCTTT

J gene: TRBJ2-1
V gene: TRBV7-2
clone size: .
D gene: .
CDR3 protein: CASNPGGPEQFF
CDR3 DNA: TGTGCCAGCAACCCTGGCGGCCCAGAGCAGTTCTTC

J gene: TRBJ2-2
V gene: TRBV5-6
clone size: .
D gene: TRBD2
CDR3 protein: CASSSSLGRGTGELFF
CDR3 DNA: TGTGCCAGCAGCTCCTCGTTAGGGAGGGGAACCGGGGAGCTGTTTTTT

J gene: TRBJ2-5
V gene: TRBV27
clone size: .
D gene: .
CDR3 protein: CASSFRLGVQETQYF
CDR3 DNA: TGTGCCAGCAGTTTTAGGTTAGGTGTCCAAGAGACCCAGTACTTC

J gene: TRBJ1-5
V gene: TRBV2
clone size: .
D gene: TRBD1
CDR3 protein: CASSQDRGGQPQHF
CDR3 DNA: TGTGCCAGCAGTCAGGACAGGGGTGGTCAGCCCCAGCATTTT

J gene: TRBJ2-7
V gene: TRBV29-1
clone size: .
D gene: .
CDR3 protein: CSVVVGYEQYF
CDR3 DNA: TGCAGCGTTGTGGTGGGTTACGAGCAGTACTTC

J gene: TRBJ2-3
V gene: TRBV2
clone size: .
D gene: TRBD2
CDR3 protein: CASQRLAGGTDTQYF
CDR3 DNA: TGTGCCAGCCAAAGACTAGCGGGGGGCACAGATACGCAGTATTTT

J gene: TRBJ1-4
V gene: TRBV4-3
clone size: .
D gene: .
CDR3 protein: CASSQGTLNEKLFF
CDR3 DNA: TGCGCCAGCAGCCAAGGTACACTGAATGAAAAACTGTTTTTT

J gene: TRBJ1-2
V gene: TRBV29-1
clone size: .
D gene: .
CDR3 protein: CSVVGGANYGYTF
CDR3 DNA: TGCAGCGTTGTAGGGGGAGCCAACTATGGCTACACCTTC

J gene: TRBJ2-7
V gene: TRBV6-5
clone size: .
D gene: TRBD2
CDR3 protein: CASSRLATNSYEQYF
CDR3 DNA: TGTGCCAGCAGCAGACTAGCGACAAACTCCTACGAGCAGTACTTC

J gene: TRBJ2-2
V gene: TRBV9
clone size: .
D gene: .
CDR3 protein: CASSAVVVGANTGELFF
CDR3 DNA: TGTGCCAGCAGCGCCGTAGTTGTCGGTGCGAACACCGGGGAGCTGTTTTTT

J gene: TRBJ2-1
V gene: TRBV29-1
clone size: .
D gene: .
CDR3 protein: CSARFWEQFF
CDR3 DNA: TGCAGCGCCCGATTCTGGGAGCAGTTCTTC

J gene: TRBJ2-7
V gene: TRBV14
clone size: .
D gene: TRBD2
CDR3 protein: CASRQGGTSGIPSEQYF
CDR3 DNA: TGTGCCAGCAGGCAAGGGGGGACTAGCGGGATTCCGAGCGAGCAGTACTTC

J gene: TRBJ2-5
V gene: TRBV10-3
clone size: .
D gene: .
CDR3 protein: CAISEGPMIRKETQYF
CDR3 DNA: TGTGCCATCAGTGAGGGGCCAATGATCCGAAAAGAGACCCAGTACTTC

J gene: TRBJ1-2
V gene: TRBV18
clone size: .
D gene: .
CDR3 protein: CASSPSGANYGYTF
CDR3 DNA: TGTGCCAGCTCACCCTCAGGGGCCAACTATGGCTACACCTTC